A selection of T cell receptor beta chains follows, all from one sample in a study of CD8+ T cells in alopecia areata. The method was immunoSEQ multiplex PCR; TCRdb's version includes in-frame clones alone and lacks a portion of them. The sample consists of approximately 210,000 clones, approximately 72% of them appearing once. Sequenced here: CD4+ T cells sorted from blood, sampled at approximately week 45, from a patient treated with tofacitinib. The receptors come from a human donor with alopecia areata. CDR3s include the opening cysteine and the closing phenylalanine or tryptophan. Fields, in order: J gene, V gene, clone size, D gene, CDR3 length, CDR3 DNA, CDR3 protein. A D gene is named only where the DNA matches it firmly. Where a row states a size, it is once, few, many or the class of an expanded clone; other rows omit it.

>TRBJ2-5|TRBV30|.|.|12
TGTGCCTGGAGTGGACAGGTGGAGACCCAGTACTTC
CAWSGQVETQYF
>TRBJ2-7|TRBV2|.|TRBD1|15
TGTGCCAGCAGCGACCGGACAGGGATTGGCAACGAGCAGTACTTC
CASSDRTGIGNEQYF
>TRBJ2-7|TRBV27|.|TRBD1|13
TGTGCCAGCAGTCCGGGACAGGGGTACTGGCAGTACTTC
CASSPGQGYWQYF
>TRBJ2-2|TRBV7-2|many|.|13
TGTGCCAGCAGCCGAAGATCGGCCGGGGAGCTGTTTTTT
CASSRRSAGELFF
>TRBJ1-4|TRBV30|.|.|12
TGTGCCTGGGCCCCTGTGGCGGAAAAACTGTTTTTT
CAWAPVAEKLFF
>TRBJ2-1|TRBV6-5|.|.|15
TGTGCCAGCAGTTACACGGGGCCGACCTACAATGAGCAGTTCTTC
CASSYTGPTYNEQFF
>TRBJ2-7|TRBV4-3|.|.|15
TGCGCCAGCAGCCAACCAGGACCTACCTCCTACGAGCAGTACTTC
CASSQPGPTSYEQYF
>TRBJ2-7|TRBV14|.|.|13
TGTGCCAGCAGCCCGAAACAGGGCTACGAGCAGTACTTC
CASSPKQGYEQYF
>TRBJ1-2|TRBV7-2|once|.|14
TGTGCCAGCAGCTTTCAGACAGGAATCGGTGGCTACACCTTC
CASSFQTGIGGYTF
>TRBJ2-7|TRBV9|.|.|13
TGTGCCAGCAGCGTAGTTGCCCAAGGCGAGCAGTACTTC
CASSVVAQGEQYF
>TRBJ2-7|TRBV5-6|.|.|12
TGTGCCAGCAGCTTAATACGCTCCGAGCAGTACTTC
CASSLIRSEQYF
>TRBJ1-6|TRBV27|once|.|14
TGTGCCAGCAGCCCCTGGATGGGGGGTTCACCCCTCCACTTT
CASSPWMGGSPLHF
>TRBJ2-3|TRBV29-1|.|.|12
TGCAGCGTTCTCTTTGAGAGAAATACGCAGTATTTT
CSVLFERNTQYF
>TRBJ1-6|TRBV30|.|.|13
TGTGCCTGGAGTGGGGGAGATAATTCACCCCTCCACTTT
CAWSGGDNSPLHF
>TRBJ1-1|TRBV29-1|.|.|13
TGCAGCGTTCAAAACAGGGTGTCCACTGAAGCTTTCTTT
CSVQNRVSTEAFF
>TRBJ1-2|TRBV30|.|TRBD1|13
TGTGCCTGGAGTGGGGACAGGAACTATGGCTACACCTTC
CAWSGDRNYGYTF
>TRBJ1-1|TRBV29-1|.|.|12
TGCAGCGTTGAACAGGGGAACACTGAAGCTTTCTTT
CSVEQGNTEAFF
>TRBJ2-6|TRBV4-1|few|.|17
TGCGCCAGCAGCCAAGAGACAGGCATCTCTGGGGCCAACGTCCTGACTTTC
CASSQETGISGANVLTF
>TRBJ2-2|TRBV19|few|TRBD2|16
TGTGCCAGTAGTGTCAAGGCGGGGGCGAACACCGGGGAGCTGTTTTTT
CASSVKAGANTGELFF
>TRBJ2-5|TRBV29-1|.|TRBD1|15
TGCAGCGTTCGGCCGCTTCAGGGGGCACGGGAGACCCAGTACTTC
CSVRPLQGARETQYF
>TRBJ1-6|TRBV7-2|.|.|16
TGTGCCAGCAGCTTAGAAGGGTGGGAGGGTAATTCACCCCTCCACTTT
CASSLEGWEGNSPLHF
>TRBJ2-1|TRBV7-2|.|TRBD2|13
TGTGCCAGCAGCCCGGGACTAGTAAATGAGCAGTTCTTC
CASSPGLVNEQFF